Described below is a single T cell receptor beta chain sequence and its context. The junction does not match germline at one end; this may be a read error. This specimen includes other DNA sequences encoding the same CDR3. CDR3 length: 16 residues. CDR1 and CDR2 from the germline V gene are SGHNT and YYREEE (reference sequence). Original processing methods: Researchers report that nucleated cell counts were estimated from reference gene primer amplification. The data were produced by immunoSEQ multiplex PCR, yet TCRdb's version contains in-frame clones alone and is incomplete. V and J calls and clone size are given by that table; D and trimming were obtained from the DNA. The sample includes some 42,000 clones, approximately 73% seen only once; the top ten take about 27%. The record originates from a study of blood T cell repertoires in COVID-19.

The material sequenced was peripheral blood. The sequence came from a man at least 80 years old with acute or convalescent COVID-19. This chain uses TRBV5-4 with TRBJ2-5; 12 bases align to TRBD1. CDR3 sequence reads: CASSLGDRGPQETQYF. The CDR3 nucleotides are TGTGCCAGCAGCTTGGGGGACAGGGGGCCTCAAGAGACCCAATACTTC.